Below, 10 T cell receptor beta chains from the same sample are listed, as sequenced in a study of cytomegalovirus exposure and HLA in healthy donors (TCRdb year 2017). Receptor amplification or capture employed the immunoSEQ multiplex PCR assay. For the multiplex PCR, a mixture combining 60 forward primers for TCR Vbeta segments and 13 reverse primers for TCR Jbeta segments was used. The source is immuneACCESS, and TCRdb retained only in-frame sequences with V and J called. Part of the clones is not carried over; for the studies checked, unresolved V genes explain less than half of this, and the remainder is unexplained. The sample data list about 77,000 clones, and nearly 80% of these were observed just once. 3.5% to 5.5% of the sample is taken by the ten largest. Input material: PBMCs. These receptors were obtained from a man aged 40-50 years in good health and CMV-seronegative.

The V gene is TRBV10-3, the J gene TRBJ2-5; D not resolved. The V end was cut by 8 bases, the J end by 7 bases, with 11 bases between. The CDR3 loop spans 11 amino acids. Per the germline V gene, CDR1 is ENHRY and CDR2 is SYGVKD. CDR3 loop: CAIGASGTQYF. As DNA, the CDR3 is TGTGCCATCGGCGCCTCAGGGACCCAGTACTTC.

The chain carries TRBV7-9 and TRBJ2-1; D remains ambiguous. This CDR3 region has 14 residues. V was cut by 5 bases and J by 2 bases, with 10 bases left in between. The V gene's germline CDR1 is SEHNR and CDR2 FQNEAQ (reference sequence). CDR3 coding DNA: TGTGCCAGCAGCGAATCGGTTCCCTACAATGAGCAGTTCTTC. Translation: CASSESVPYNEQFF.

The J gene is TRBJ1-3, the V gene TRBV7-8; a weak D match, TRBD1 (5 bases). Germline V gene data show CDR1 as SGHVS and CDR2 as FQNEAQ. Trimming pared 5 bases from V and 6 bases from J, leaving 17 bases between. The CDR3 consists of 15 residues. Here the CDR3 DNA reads TGTGCCAGCAGCCCAGGGCCCGGGGGAGAAAACACCATATATTTT. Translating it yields CASSPGPGGENTIYF.

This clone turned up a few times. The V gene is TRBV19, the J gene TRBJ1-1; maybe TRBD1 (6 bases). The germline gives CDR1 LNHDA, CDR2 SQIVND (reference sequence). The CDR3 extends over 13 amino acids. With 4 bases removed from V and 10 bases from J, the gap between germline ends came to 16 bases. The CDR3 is CASSTGHRNRAFF. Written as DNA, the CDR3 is TGTGCCAGTAGTACGGGACATCGAAACAGAGCTTTCTTT.

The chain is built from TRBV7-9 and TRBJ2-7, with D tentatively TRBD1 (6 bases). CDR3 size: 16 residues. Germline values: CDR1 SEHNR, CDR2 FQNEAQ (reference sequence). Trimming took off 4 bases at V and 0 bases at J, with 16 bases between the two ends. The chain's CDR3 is CASSSAGQYSSYEQYF. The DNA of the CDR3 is TGTGCCAGCAGCTCCGCCGGACAGTACAGCTCCTACGAGCAGTACTTC. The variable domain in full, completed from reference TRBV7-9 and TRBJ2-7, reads DTGVSQNPRHKITKRGQNVTFRCDPISEHNRLYWYRQTLGQGPEFLTYFQNEAQLEKSRLLSDRFSAERPKGSFSTLEIQRTEQGDSAMYLCASSSAGQYSSYEQYFGPGTRLTVT.

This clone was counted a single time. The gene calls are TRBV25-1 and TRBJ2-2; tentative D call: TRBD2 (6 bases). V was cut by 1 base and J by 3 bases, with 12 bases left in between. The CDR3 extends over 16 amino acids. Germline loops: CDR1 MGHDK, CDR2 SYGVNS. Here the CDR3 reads CASSELGGWDTGELFF. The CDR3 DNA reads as TGTGCCAGCAGTGAATTGGGAGGTTGGGACACCGGGGAGCTGTTTTTT. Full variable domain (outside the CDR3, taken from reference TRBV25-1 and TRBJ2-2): EADIYQTPRYLVIGTGKKITLECSQTMGHDKMYWYQQDPGMELHLIHYSYGVNSTEKGDLSSESTVSRIRTEHFPLTLESARPSHTSQYLCASSELGGWDTGELFFGEGSRLTVL.

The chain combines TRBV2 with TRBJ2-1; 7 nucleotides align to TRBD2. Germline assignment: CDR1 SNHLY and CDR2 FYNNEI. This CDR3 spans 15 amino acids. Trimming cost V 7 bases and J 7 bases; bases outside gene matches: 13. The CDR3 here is CASTKEAGVRNEQFF. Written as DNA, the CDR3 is TGTGCCAGCACCAAGGAGGCGGGAGTGCGGAATGAGCAGTTCTTC.

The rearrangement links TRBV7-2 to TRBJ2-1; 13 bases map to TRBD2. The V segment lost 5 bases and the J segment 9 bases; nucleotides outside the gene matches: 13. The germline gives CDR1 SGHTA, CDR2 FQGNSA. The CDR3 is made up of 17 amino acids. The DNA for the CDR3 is TGTGCCAGCAGCCCTCTACCAGGACTAGCGGGAGTAGGTGAGCAGTTCTTC. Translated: CASSPLPGLAGVGEQFF.

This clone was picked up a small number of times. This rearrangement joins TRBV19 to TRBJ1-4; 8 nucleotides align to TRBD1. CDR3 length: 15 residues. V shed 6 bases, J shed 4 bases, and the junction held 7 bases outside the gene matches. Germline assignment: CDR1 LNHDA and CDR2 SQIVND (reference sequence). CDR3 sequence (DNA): TGTGCCAGTAGCCCTGACAGGGGTTATAATGAAAAACTGTTTTTT. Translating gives CASSPDRGYNEKLFF.

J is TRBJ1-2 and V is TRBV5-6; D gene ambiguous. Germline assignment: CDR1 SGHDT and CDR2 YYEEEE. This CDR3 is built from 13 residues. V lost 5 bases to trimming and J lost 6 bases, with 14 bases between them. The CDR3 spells CASSPYGFDGYTF. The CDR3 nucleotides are TGTGCCAGCAGTCCCTACGGGTTCGATGGCTACACCTTC.